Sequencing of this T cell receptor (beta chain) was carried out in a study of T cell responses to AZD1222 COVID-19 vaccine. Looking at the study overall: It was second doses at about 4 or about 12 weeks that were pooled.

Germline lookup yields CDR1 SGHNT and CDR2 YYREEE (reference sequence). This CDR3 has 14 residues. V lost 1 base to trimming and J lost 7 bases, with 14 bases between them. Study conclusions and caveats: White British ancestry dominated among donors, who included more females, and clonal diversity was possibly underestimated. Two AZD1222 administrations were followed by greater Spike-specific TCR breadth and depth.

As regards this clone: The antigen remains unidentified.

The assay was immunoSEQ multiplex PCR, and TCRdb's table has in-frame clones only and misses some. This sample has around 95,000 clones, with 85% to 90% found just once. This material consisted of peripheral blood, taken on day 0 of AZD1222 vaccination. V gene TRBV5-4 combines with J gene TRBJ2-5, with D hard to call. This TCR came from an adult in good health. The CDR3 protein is CASSLSERIGTQYF. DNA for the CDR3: TGTGCCAGCAGCTTGTCAGAGAGAATTGGGACCCAGTACTTC.